This T cell receptor beta chain was found in a study of blood T cell repertoires in COVID-19. Study as a whole: Collection of acute and convalescent COVID-19 samples took place in the United States, Italy and Spain. Sample material is recorded as cDNA or gDNA derived from T cells, B-cell-depleted T cells, or PBMCs.

As processed by the authors: Amplification of reference gene primers was used by the study to estimate nucleated cell counts. Assay: immunoSEQ multiplex PCR; the TCRdb copy retains only in-frame clones and omits some. That table is the source of V, J and clone size, and D and trimming were worked out from the DNA. Of 250,000 to 300,000 clones listed, under 90% are singletons. The sample consisted of peripheral blood. The TCR was taken from a woman in her late teens or twenties with acute or convalescent COVID-19.

The CDR3 DNA follows: TGTGCCAGCTCAAAACAGGCAACTAATGAAAAACTGTTTTTT. Protein: CASSKQATNEKLFF. The J gene is TRBJ1-4, the V gene TRBV18; D is perhaps TRBD1 (5 bases). CDR1 is KGHSH, CDR2 LQKENI, per germline. Trimming left V 5 bases short and J 0 bases short, with 7 bases between. This CDR3 is 14 amino acids long.